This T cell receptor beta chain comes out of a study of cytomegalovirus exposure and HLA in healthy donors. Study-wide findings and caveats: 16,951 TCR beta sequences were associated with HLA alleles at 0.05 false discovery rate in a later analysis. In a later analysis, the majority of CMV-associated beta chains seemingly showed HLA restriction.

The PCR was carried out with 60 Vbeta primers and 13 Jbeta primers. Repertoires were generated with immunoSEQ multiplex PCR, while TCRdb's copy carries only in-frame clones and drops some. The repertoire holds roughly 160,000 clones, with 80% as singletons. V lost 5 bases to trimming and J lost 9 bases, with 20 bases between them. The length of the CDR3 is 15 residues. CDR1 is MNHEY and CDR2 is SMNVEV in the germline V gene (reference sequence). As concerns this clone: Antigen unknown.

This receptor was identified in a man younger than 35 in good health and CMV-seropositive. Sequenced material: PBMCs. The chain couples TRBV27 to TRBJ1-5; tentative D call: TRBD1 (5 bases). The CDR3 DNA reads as TGTGCCAGCAGTCCACTACAGGTCGTAGGGCGGCCCCAGCATTTT. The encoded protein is CASSPLQVVGRPQHF.